This T cell receptor (beta chain) was recorded in a study of blood T cell repertoires in COVID-19. The CDR3 covers 19 residues. J was trimmed by 1 base and V by 0 bases; bases with no gene match: 6. Clones were read by immunoSEQ multiplex PCR, and TCRdb kept only the in-frame ones, dropping some. In the table there are around 210,000 clones, approximately 85% of which are singletons. Sequencing was carried out using peripheral blood. The chain has TRBV23-1 and TRBJ2-5; 15 nucleotides line up with TRBD2. TRBV23-1 belongs to the ORF category, with a function that is uncertain. The clonotype comes from a man over 45 with COVID-19, enrolled during active disease. The CDR3 protein is CASSQSGTSGGPSQETQYF. DNA of the CDR3: TGCGCCAGCAGTCAATCGGGGACTAGCGGGGGGCCCTCCCAAGAGACCCAGTACTTC.